Shown below are 20 T cell receptor beta chains from a single sample sequenced in a study of OX40 agonist ivuxolimab in advanced cancers. Data came from immunoSEQ multiplex PCR; TCRdb stores just in-frame clones and leaves some out. This table holds about 55,000 clones, about nine tenths found once. This specimen was CD4+ or CD8+ T cells sorted from blood, taken in a trial of the OX40 agonist ivuxolimab. The source is an adult with an advanced solid tumor such as melanoma, head and neck, liver or kidney cancer.

The J gene is TRBJ1-5, the V gene TRBV30, with 7 bases aligning to TRBD1. Germline CDR1 reads GTSNPN; CDR2 reads SVGIG (reference sequence). V was pared by 2 bases and J by 3 bases, with 1 base of the junction left unmatched. The CDR3 extends over 13 amino acids. For the CDR3, the DNA is TGTGCCTGGAGTACAGGGGCCAATCAGCCCCAGCATTTT. It yields the protein CAWSTGANQPQHF.

The CDR3 DNA sequence: TGTGCCAGCAGCTCAAGACTAGCGGGAGGGGGCTATGAGCAGTTCTTC. It codes for CASSSRLAGGGYEQFF. The chain recombines TRBV5-4 with TRBJ2-1; 14 nucleotides align to TRBD2. Germline assignment: CDR1 SGHNT and CDR2 YYREEE (reference sequence). The CDR3 loop spans 16 amino acids. Trimming took 3 bases from V and 8 from J; bases not matched to a gene: 7.

This rearrangement joins TRBV27 to TRBJ1-1; D perhaps matches TRBD1 (5 bases). The CDR3 totals 16 residues. Looked up from germline, CDR1 is MNHEY and CDR2 is SMNVEV (reference sequence). The V end lost 5 bases, the J end lost 2 bases, and 18 bases lay between the germline ends. The CDR3 DNA reads as TGTGCCAGCAGTCCCGACAGTGTGCGAGTTAACACTGAAGCTTTCTTT. As protein: CASSPDSVRVNTEAFF.

The rearrangement joins TRBV19 to TRBJ2-1; 7 bases fit TRBD2. Unmatched junction bases numbered 5, after V lost 3 bases and J lost 9 bases. This CDR3 is built from 13 residues. Germline V gene lookup returns CDR1 LNHDA and CDR2 SQIVND (reference sequence). The CDR3 here is CASSIGGSSEQFF. Written as DNA, the CDR3 is TGTGCCAGTAGTATTGGCGGGAGCAGTGAGCAGTTCTTC.

The chain uses TRBV6-5 and TRBJ2-3; D ambiguous. The CDR3 is 12 residues long. V lost 6 bases and J lost 8, with 12 bases in between. Germline loops: CDR1 MNHEY, CDR2 SVGAGI. The CDR3 coding sequence is TGTGCCAGCAGCCCGACTTTAGGTACGCAGTATTTT. Translation gives CASSPTLGTQYF.

This chain joins TRBV6-6 and TRBJ2-7; 10 bases match TRBD2. Per the germline V gene, CDR1 is MNHNY and CDR2 is SVGAGI (reference sequence). This CDR3 is 15 amino acids long. Losses at the gene ends were 2 bases for V and 5 bases for J; bases not matched to a gene: 6. The CDR3 loop reads CASSYDPSGRNEQYF. The CDR3 DNA is TGTGCCAGCAGTTACGATCCTAGCGGGAGAAACGAGCAGTACTTC.

This clone was observed a single time. CDR3 in DNA: TGCGCCAGCAGCGGCGACAGGGGTATAGAGACCCAGTACTTC. Translated, it gives CASSGDRGIETQYF. This rearrangement joins TRBV5-1 to TRBJ2-5; 8 nucleotides align to TRBD1. The CDR3 covers 14 residues. Germline lookup yields CDR1 SGHRS and CDR2 YFSETQ. V gave up 4 bases and J gave up 4 bases; unmatched junction bases: 6.

The gene calls are TRBV28 and TRBJ1-2; D is unclear. The CDR3 is 11 amino acids. Trimming left V 6 bases short and J 4 bases short, with 6 bases between. Germline assignment: CDR1 MDHEN and CDR2 SYDVKM. CDR3 region: CASRNSYGYTF. Written as DNA, the CDR3 is TGTGCCAGCAGGAACAGCTATGGCTACACCTTC.

This chain joins TRBV4-1 and TRBJ1-4, with TRBD1 as a possible D gene (5 bases). CDR3 length: 17 residues. The germline V gene encodes CDR1 MGHRA and CDR2 YSYEKL. Trimming pared 1 base from V and 0 bases from J, leaving 12 bases between. The CDR3 loop is CASSQGPQGATNEKLFF. DNA for the CDR3: TGCGCCAGCAGCCAAGGTCCCCAGGGTGCAACTAATGAAAAACTGTTTTTT.

This sequence joins TRBV5-8 and TRBJ2-1; D is unclear. CDR3 length: 13 amino acids. The ends were cut back, 1 base at V and 10 bases at J, with 12 bases in the middle. Germline loops: CDR1 SGHTS, CDR2 YDEGEE. The CDR3 nucleotides are TGTGCCAGCAGCTTGCCGGTGCGACAAGAGCAGTTCTTC. This encodes CASSLPVRQEQFF. Drawing the rest from reference TRBV5-8 and TRBJ2-1, the complete variable domain is EAGVTQSPTHLIKTRGQQATLRCSPISGHTSVYWYQQALGLGLQFLLWYDEGEERNRGNFPPRFSGRQFPNYSSELNVNALELEDSALYLCASSLPVRQEQFFGPGTRLTVL.

The gene calls are TRBV7-2 and TRBJ2-1; 8 positions agree with TRBD1. V lost 6 bases to trimming and J lost 2 bases; unmatched junction nucleotides: 6. Germline-derived CDR1 and CDR2 are SGHTA and FQGNSA. CDR3 size: 15 residues. CDR3 DNA sequence: TGTGCCAGCAGTCCCGGGACAGGCCCCTACAATGAGCAGTTCTTC. Protein sequence: CASSPGTGPYNEQFF. Looking up the rest from reference TRBV7-2 and TRBJ2-1 gives the full variable domain: GAGVSQSPSNKVTEKGKDVELRCDPISGHTALYWYRQSLGQGLEFLIYFQGNSAPDKSGLPSDRFSAERTGGSVSTLTIQRTQQEDSAVYLCASSPGTGPYNEQFFGPGTRLTVL.

V and J are TRBV10-1 and TRBJ2-7, with a weak D call TRBD2 (6 bases). The CDR3 is 13 residues long. Trimming shortened V by 7 bases and J by 5 bases, and 15 bases separated the two germline ends. Germline lookup yields CDR1 WNHNN and CDR2 SYGVQD (reference sequence). CDR3 loop: CASNFAGTDEQYF. The DNA for the CDR3 is TGCGCCAGCAATTTCGCGGGGACGGACGAGCAGTACTTC.

The rearrangement uses TRBV30 and TRBJ2-5; the D is unclear. Germline CDR1 reads GTSNPN; CDR2 reads SVGIG (reference sequence). V dropped 0 bases and J dropped 3 bases, with 2 bases sitting between them. The CDR3 covers 11 residues. CDR3 nucleotide sequence: TGTGCCTGGAGTGTGAAAGAGACCCAGTACTTC. It translates to CAWSVKETQYF.

This chain joins TRBV11-2 and TRBJ2-7; 7 bases fit TRBD1. Germline-derived CDR1 and CDR2 are SGHAT and FQNNGV. CDR3 length: 15 amino acids. Trimming at V came to 0 bases and at J to 3 bases, leaving 5 bases not matched to a gene. CDR3 sequence (DNA): TGTGCCAGCAGCTTAGAAGGGACAGCATTCTACGAGCAGTACTTC. Its protein product is CASSLEGTAFYEQYF.

The chain couples TRBV7-6 to TRBJ2-7, with 8 bases that match TRBD2. V gave up 5 bases and J gave up 5 bases; unmatched junction bases: 17. The CDR3 covers 17 residues. The germline V gene encodes CDR1 SGHVS and CDR2 FNYEAQ. CDR3 in amino acids: CASSPPVGSGRSHEQYF. CDR3 DNA sequence: TGTGCCAGCAGCCCACCGGTTGGGAGCGGGAGATCCCACGAGCAGTACTTC.

The chain combines TRBV5-1 with TRBJ2-2; D gene unclear. The CDR3 consists of 15 residues. V shed 1 base and J shed 6 bases, with 13 bases lying between them. The V gene's germline CDR1 is SGHRS and CDR2 YFSETQ. This CDR3 is CASSLLRSAAGELFF. In DNA, the CDR3 is TGCGCCAGCAGCTTGCTAAGGTCTGCCGCCGGGGAGCTGTTTTTT.

The chain couples TRBV27 to TRBJ2-5, with 10 positions matching TRBD1. The germline V gene encodes CDR1 MNHEY and CDR2 SMNVEV (reference sequence). The CDR3 length is 14 residues. The V gene end was trimmed by 4 bases and the J gene end by 5 bases; junction bases not matched to a gene: 4. In DNA, the CDR3 is TGTGCCAGCAGTTCCGGACAGGGGGTGGAGACCCAGTACTTC. Protein: CASSSGQGVETQYF.

There are a few counts of this clone. This chain uses TRBV12-5 with TRBJ1-1, with a weak D call TRBD1 (5 bases). This CDR3 region has 11 residues. Trimming removed 6 bases at V and 7 bases at J, with 9 bases between. CDR1 LGHNT and CDR2 FRNRAP come from the germline V gene. CDR3 sequence: CASGIDSEAFF. The CDR3, as DNA: TGTGCTAGTGGCATAGACAGTGAAGCTTTCTTT.

The CDR3 loop is CASSSAGTGVTEAFF. CDR3 in DNA: TGCGCCAGCAGTTCCGCCGGGACAGGGGTCACTGAAGCTTTCTTT. The rearrangement uses TRBV5-1 and TRBJ1-1, with 10 bases aligning to TRBD1. There are 15 residues in the CDR3. Germline V CDR1 and CDR2: SGHRS, YFSETQ. V shed 5 bases, J shed 4 bases, and the junction held 8 bases outside the gene matches.

The CDR3 spells CASSSGRTGNTIYF. The CDR3 nucleotides are TGTGCCAGTTCGTCAGGGAGAACTGGAAACACCATATATTTT. The chain recombines TRBV19 with TRBJ1-3, with D maybe TRBD1 (5 bases). This CDR3 is 14 amino acids long. V was shortened by 8 bases and J by 2 bases, with 13 bases between the two germline ends. Germline loops: CDR1 LNHDA, CDR2 SQIVND (reference sequence).